Shown below are 28 T cell receptor beta chains from a single sample sequenced in a study of identical twins. TCRdb independently ran MiXCR on the 5' RACE reads; one entry per CDR3 protein. The sample contains hundreds of thousands of distinct CDR3 sequences, around 24% of which appear only once. The same data also went into a second study, on yellow fever vaccine responses in identical twins.

Sequencing used CD4+ T cells sorted from blood. These receptors all stem from a woman under 30 in good health.

This clonotype has more than one count but fewer than ten. The chain has TRBV12-3 or TRBV12-4 and TRBJ2-1; 8 positions match TRBD2. J was trimmed by 4 bases and V by 3 bases; bases with no gene match: 5. The CDR3 sequence is 15 residues long. In DNA, the CDR3 is TGTGCCAGCAGTTTCGGTCGGGGGGGTTACAATGAGCAGTTCTTC. This translates into CASSFGRGGYNEQFF.

The rearrangement joins TRBV11-2 to TRBJ2-3; perhaps D is TRBD1 or TRBD2 (6 bases each). The CDR3 extends over 21 amino acids. V was cut by 4 bases and J by 2 bases, with 31 bases left in between. From germline, CDR1 is SGHAT and CDR2 FQNNGV. CDR3 nucleotides: TGTGCCAGCAGCTCCCAACTCACCTGGGGGGCCGCTAGCCGCCTCACAGATACGCAGTATTTT. Protein: CASSSQLTWGAASRLTDTQYF.

This clonotype has more than one count but fewer than ten. The chain joins TRBV2 to TRBJ1-6, with 8 bases matching TRBD1. This CDR3 has 15 residues. Germline CDR1 is SNHLY and CDR2 is FYNNEI. Trimming took 6 bases from V and 9 from J; bases not matched to a gene: 10. The CDR3 protein is CASRGGQGRGSPLHF. The CDR3 coding sequence is TGTGCCAGCAGGGGAGGACAGGGCCGCGGTTCACCCCTCCACTTT.

This clonotype showed up just a few times. J is TRBJ2-3 and V is TRBV10-3; 14 positions match TRBD2. The germline V gene has CDR1 ENHRY and CDR2 SYGVKD. The CDR3 contains 16 residues. The V gene end was trimmed by 7 bases and the J gene end by 2 bases; junction bases not matched to a gene: 5. This CDR3 is CAITGLAGANTDTQYF. The CDR3 DNA reads TGTGCCATCACGGGACTAGCGGGGGCCAACACAGATACGCAGTATTTT.

Only a few counts were recorded for this clonotype. The chain employs TRBV5-1 and TRBJ2-3, with TRBD2 identical over 8 bases. Trimming at V came to 2 bases and at J to 0 bases, leaving 17 bases not matched to a gene. The length of the CDR3 is 20 residues. Germline values: CDR1 SGHRS, CDR2 YFSETQ. CDR3 sequence (DNA): TGCGCCAGCAGCTTATCAGCGCTAGCGGGCGGATCTTCTAGCACAGATACGCAGTATTTT. Translating it yields CASSLSALAGGSSSTDTQYF. Full variable domain (rest looked up from reference TRBV5-1 and TRBJ2-3): KAGVTQTPRYLIKTRGQQVTLSCSPISGHRSVSWYQQTPGQGLQFLFEYFSETQRNKGNFPGRFSGRQFSNSRSEMNVSTLELGDSALYLCASSLSALAGGSSSTDTQYFGPGTRLTVL.

The chain combines TRBV5-5 with TRBJ1-2; D ambiguous. V dropped 4 bases and J dropped 4 bases, with 14 bases sitting between them. Germline V gene data show CDR1 as SGHKS and CDR2 as YYEKEE (reference sequence). This CDR3 is 14 amino acids long. The CDR3 DNA follows: TGTGCCAGCAGCACCCGGACGGACGGCTATGGCTACACCTTC. Protein product: CASSTRTDGYGYTF.

This clonotype was observed a handful of times. The chain uses TRBV24-1 and TRBJ2-3, with D hard to call. Trimming stripped 3 bases from V and 2 bases from J, with 14 bases between. CDR1 and CDR2 from the germline V gene are KGHDR and SFDVKD. The CDR3 length is 16 residues. The CDR3, as DNA: TGTGCCACCAGTGATCCCCGTACCGGACCCACAGATACGCAGTATTTT. Its protein product is CATSDPRTGPTDTQYF.

This clonotype was counted only a few times. For the CDR3, the DNA is TGTGCCAGCAGCTTGATCGGATCCCAAACTGAAGCTTTCTTT. Amino acid sequence: CASSLIGSQTEAFF. The gene calls are TRBV5-6 and TRBJ1-1; D gene ambiguous. This CDR3 is 14 amino acids long. CDR1 and CDR2 from the germline V gene are SGHDT and YYEEEE. The V end was cut by 1 base, the J end by 5 bases, with 12 bases between.

This clonotype has a handful of counts. J is TRBJ2-3 and V is TRBV5-1; 14 nucleotides line up with TRBD2. CDR3 length: 18 amino acids. Germline V gives CDR1 SGHRS, CDR2 YFSETQ. V lost 4 bases and J lost 2; bases outside the gene matches: 9. CDR3 region: CASSAGTSGSWVTDTQYF. CDR3 bases: TGCGCCAGCAGCGCCGGGACTAGCGGGAGCTGGGTCACAGATACGCAGTATTTT.

This chain connects TRBV10-3 to TRBJ1-4; no firm D call. The V gene's germline CDR1 is ENHRY and CDR2 SYGVKD. Trimming shortened V by 7 bases and J by 0 bases, and 15 bases separated the two germline ends. The CDR3 sequence is 16 residues long. CDR3 sequence reads: CAIKSPSAATNEKLFF. CDR3 sequence (DNA): TGTGCCATCAAGTCCCCGTCAGCTGCAACTAATGAAAAACTGTTTTTT.

This clonotype appeared a few times. The chain joins TRBV7-9 to TRBJ1-6, with D unclear. V was shortened by 2 bases and J by 9 bases, with 14 bases between the two germline ends. Germline V gene data show CDR1 as SEHNR and CDR2 as FQNEAQ (reference sequence). The CDR3 covers 15 residues. The CDR3 loop is CASSLTRVSGSPLHF. The CDR3, as DNA: TGTGCCAGCAGCTTAACAAGGGTTTCAGGTTCACCCCTCCACTTT.

The rearrangement uses TRBV18 and TRBJ2-7; the D gene is possibly TRBD1 (6 bases). CDR1 KGHSH and CDR2 LQKENI come from the germline V gene. The CDR3 is made up of 16 amino acids. V gave up 5 bases and J gave up 6 bases, with 23 bases separating them. Here the CDR3 reads CASSGGLPSASGEQYF. The CDR3 DNA is TGTGCCAGCTCAGGGGGCCTGCCTTCAGCTTCCGGCGAGCAGTACTTC.

This chain joins TRBV7-9 and TRBJ1-2, with a possible D match to TRBD1 (5 bases). Germline V gene lookup returns CDR1 SEHNR and CDR2 FQNEAQ (reference sequence). V was cut by 5 bases and J by 6 bases, with 16 bases left in between. The CDR3 runs to 14 residues. The chain's CDR3 is CASSPDSLLHGYTF. In nucleotides, the CDR3 is TGTGCCAGCAGCCCAGACAGTTTACTCCATGGCTACACCTTC.

The rearrangement uses TRBV6-5 and TRBJ2-3, with 8 bases lining up with TRBD1. V trimming: 2 bases; J trimming: 8 bases; junction bases outside the gene matches: 12. Germline V gene lookup returns CDR1 MNHEY and CDR2 SVGAGI. The CDR3 totals 16 residues. CDR3: CASSYPDGQGRVTQYF. CDR3 DNA: TGTGCCAGCAGTTACCCGGACGGACAGGGTAGGGTTACGCAGTATTTT.

The chain is built from TRBV9 and TRBJ2-1; maybe TRBD2 (7 bases). V lost 0 bases and J lost 5, with 12 bases in between. Germline V gene data show CDR1 as SGDLS and CDR2 as YYNGEE. The length of the CDR3 is 15 residues. CDR3 loop: CASSVGAGAHNEQFF. The CDR3 DNA reads TGTGCCAGCAGCGTAGGGGCGGGGGCCCACAATGAGCAGTTCTTC.

The V gene is TRBV4-1, the J gene TRBJ1-1; D is uncertain. In germline, CDR1 is MGHRA, CDR2 YSYEKL. Trimming removed 3 bases from V and 0 bases from J, with 11 bases in between. This CDR3 contains 15 residues. The chain's CDR3 is CASSQAVPVNTEAFF. The CDR3 nucleotides are TGCGCCAGCAGCCAGGCCGTCCCGGTGAACACTGAAGCTTTCTTT.

V and J are TRBV6-1 and TRBJ2-1; TRBD1 is a possible D gene (6 bases). The CDR3 has 16 amino acids. V was shortened by 3 bases and J by 2 bases, with 14 bases between the two germline ends. Germline loops: CDR1 MNHNS, CDR2 SASEGT. CDR3 protein: CASSDERRTAYNEQFF. CDR3 sequence (DNA): TGTGCCAGCAGTGACGAGAGGAGGACAGCCTACAATGAGCAGTTCTTC.

This clonotype was seen a few times. This rearrangement joins TRBV20-1 to TRBJ2-3; no clear D. Trimming removed 7 bases from V and 0 bases from J, with 17 bases in between. Germline V gene lookup returns CDR1 DFQATT and CDR2 SNEGSKA (reference sequence). The CDR3 consists of 15 residues. The CDR3 DNA reads as TGCAGTGTACCGCTCATGCCTACTAGCACAGATACGCAGTATTTT. Protein product: CSVPLMPTSTDTQYF.

The chain joins TRBV11-3 to TRBJ2-1; D may be TRBD1 or TRBD2 (5 bases each). The germline V and J ends were trimmed by 2 bases and 7 bases, with 12 bases remaining between them. Per germline, CDR1 SGHNT and CDR2 YENEEA. The CDR3 has 14 residues. CDR3 sequence: CASSLTGRTNEQFF. The CDR3 DNA reads as TGTGCCAGCAGCTTAACGGGAAGGACAAATGAGCAGTTCTTC.

This clonotype was observed a single time. The chain joins TRBV11-1 to TRBJ2-7, with 11 bases aligning to TRBD2. V lost 10 bases, J lost 0 bases, and 14 bases stayed unmatched. Germline lookup yields CDR1 SGHAT and CDR2 FQDESV (reference sequence). This CDR3 comprises 17 residues. CDR3 amino acids: CAISSGGLADFSYEQYF. In DNA, the CDR3 is TGTGCCATCAGTTCCGGGGGACTAGCGGATTTCTCCTACGAGCAGTACTTC.

The J gene is TRBJ2-2, the V gene TRBV20-1, with 10 positions matching TRBD2. The germline gives CDR1 DFQATT, CDR2 SNEGSKA (reference sequence). V lost 3 bases and J lost 4; bases outside the gene matches: 11. CDR3 length equals 17 residues. The CDR3 spells CSASASGTSGITGELFF. The CDR3 DNA is TGCAGTGCTAGCGCTTCCGGTACTAGCGGGATCACCGGGGAGCTGTTTTTT.

This rearrangement joins TRBV12-3 or TRBV12-4 to TRBJ2-6; D unclear. V was cut by 5 bases and J by 2 bases, with 7 bases left in between. This CDR3 has 14 residues. The CDR3 loop reads CASSTGPGANVLTF. The CDR3 DNA follows: TGTGCCAGCAGTACCGGTCCTGGGGCCAACGTCCTGACTTTC.

The genes are TRBV15 and TRBJ2-1, with D tentatively TRBD2 (5 bases). The CDR3 is 14 amino acids. Trimming pared 0 bases from V and 9 bases from J, leaving 12 bases between. In germline, CDR1 is LNHNV, CDR2 YYDKDF (reference sequence). CDR3 region: CATSRERAKGEQFF. CDR3 nucleotides: TGTGCCACCAGCAGAGAGAGGGCCAAGGGTGAGCAGTTCTTC.

The V gene is TRBV20-1, the J gene TRBJ2-3; D is undetermined. V was trimmed by 0 bases and J by 1 base, leaving 8 bases between them. This CDR3 spans 14 amino acids. Germline-derived CDR1 and CDR2 are DFQATT and SNEGSKA (reference sequence). The CDR3 protein is CSARDDYGTDTQYF. CDR3 nucleotide sequence: TGCAGTGCTAGAGATGATTACGGCACAGATACGCAGTATTTT.

This clonotype was detected only a few times. The chain couples TRBV29-1 to TRBJ2-7; perhaps D is TRBD1 or TRBD2 (5 bases each). V lost 4 bases and J 4 bases, leaving 11 bases between the germline ends. This CDR3 contains 12 residues. Germline V gene data show CDR1 as SQVTM and CDR2 as ANQGSEA. CDR3 sequence reads: CSVGGSGYEQYF. CDR3 nucleotide sequence: TGCAGCGTTGGGGGGAGTGGTTACGAGCAGTACTTC.

This clonotype was seen repeatedly, ten times or more. The gene calls are TRBV10-3 and TRBJ2-7; D not resolved. In germline, CDR1 is ENHRY, CDR2 SYGVKD. The V and J ends lost 4 bases and 3 bases respectively, with 10 bases between them. The CDR3 is 13 residues long. Here the CDR3 DNA reads TGTGCCATCAGTGTGGGTAGAGACTACGAGCAGTACTTC. Its translation: CAISVGRDYEQYF.

V and J are TRBV14 and TRBJ2-7, with unresolved D. V lost 4 bases to trimming and J lost 7 bases, with 8 bases between them. This CDR3 is built from 11 residues. Germline CDR1 is SGHDN and CDR2 is FVKESK. The CDR3 DNA follows: TGTGCCAGCAGCCTTGGTGAGGAGCAGTACGTC. Encoded protein: CASSLGEEQYV.

This rearrangement joins TRBV25-1 to TRBJ2-1, with TRBD1 matching 8 bases. Germline V gives CDR1 MGHDK, CDR2 SYGVNS. The CDR3 sequence is 15 residues long. The V gene end was trimmed by 3 bases and the J gene end by 10 bases; junction bases not matched to a gene: 11. The CDR3 is CASSDRDRLYGEQFF. CDR3 DNA sequence: TGTGCCAGCAGTGACCGGGACAGGCTGTATGGGGAGCAGTTCTTC.